A single sample gave rise to the 20 T cell receptor beta chains below, sequenced in a study of blood T cell repertoires in COVID-19. The protocol was immunoSEQ multiplex PCR, while the TCRdb copy is restricted to in-frame clones and leaves out a portion. Here the sample spans around 310,000 clones, 75% to 90% being singletons. Sequenced: PBMCs or T cells enriched from blood (not recorded which). The receptors were sampled from a man aged 25 to 45 who had recovered from COVID-19.

Of note for this clone: The identical CDR3 is also encoded by other nucleotide sequences in the sample. J is TRBJ1-5 and V is TRBV2; weak D call: TRBD1 (5 bases). Trimming shortened V by 3 bases and J by 2 bases, and 8 bases separated the two germline ends. Germline V gives CDR1 SNHLY, CDR2 FYNNEI. The CDR3 extends over 14 amino acids. The CDR3 is CASSDRVGNQPQHF. The DNA for the CDR3 is TGTGCCAGCAGTGACAGGGTGGGCAATCAGCCCCAGCATTTT.

The V call is TRBV18, the J call TRBJ1-1, with D unclear. Looked up from germline, CDR1 is KGHSH and CDR2 is LQKENI. With 2 bases removed from V and 7 bases from J, the gap between germline ends came to 8 bases. The CDR3 is made up of 12 amino acids. CDR3 in amino acids: CASSPSGVEAFF. The CDR3 nucleotides read TGTGCCAGCTCACCATCGGGAGTTGAAGCTTTCTTT.

DNA of the CDR3: TGTGCCAGCAGTTTGGTGGGGGCCCAAGAGACCCAGTACTTC. Its translation is CASSLVGAQETQYF. This chain connects TRBV27 to TRBJ2-5; D might be TRBD1 (6 bases). CDR3 length equals 14 residues. Trimming shortened V by 3 bases and J by 1 base, and 9 bases separated the two germline ends. Germline CDR1 reads MNHEY; CDR2 reads SMNVEV (reference sequence).

The chain recombines TRBV28 with TRBJ2-3; possibly TRBD1 for D (5 bases). Germline lookup yields CDR1 MDHEN and CDR2 SYDVKM. Trimming removed 3 bases from V and 9 bases from J, with 7 bases in between. The CDR3 loop spans 11 amino acids. CDR3 bases: TGTGCCAGCAGTTTGGGGCGGACGCAGTATTTT. Translation: CASSLGRTQYF.

This chain connects TRBV12-3 or TRBV12-4 to TRBJ2-7; D is perhaps TRBD1 (6 bases). The CDR3 spans 12 residues. With 3 bases removed from V and 4 bases from J, the gap between germline ends came to 7 bases. Here the CDR3 reads CASSFQGYEQYF. CDR3 DNA sequence: TGTGCCAGCAGTTTTCAGGGGTACGAGCAGTACTTC.

The chain recombines TRBV28 with TRBJ1-6; no clear D gene. CDR1 is MDHEN and CDR2 is SYDVKM in the germline V gene. Trimming pared 4 bases from V and 10 bases from J, leaving 17 bases between. This CDR3 contains 15 residues. CDR3 in DNA: TGTGCCAGCAGTTCCCTCGGGGAGGGAGAATCACCCCTCCACTTT. Amino acids: CASSSLGEGESPLHF.

The chain employs TRBV6-5 and TRBJ2-1; 11 bases map to TRBD2. Germline values: CDR1 MNHEY, CDR2 SVGAGI. V trimming: 2 bases; J trimming: 4 bases; junction bases outside the gene matches: 1. CDR3 length: 15 residues. CDR3 DNA sequence: TGTGCCAGCAGTTACCTAGCGGGGGGATACAATGAGCAGTTCTTC. This gives the protein CASSYLAGGYNEQFF.

This clone was recorded once. The rearrangement uses TRBV28 and TRBJ1-5; no clear D gene. The CDR3 covers 10 residues. Per germline, CDR1 MDHEN and CDR2 SYDVKM. Trimming shortened V by 8 bases and J by 6 bases, and 5 bases separated the two germline ends. Here the CDR3 reads CASGSQPQHF. The CDR3 region has the DNA TGTGCCAGCGGGAGTCAGCCCCAGCATTTT.

The chain joins TRBV5-1 to TRBJ2-5; perhaps TRBD1 as D (5 bases). Trimming took 0 bases from V and 5 from J, leaving 8 bases between them. Germline V CDR1 and CDR2: SGHRS, YFSETQ. The CDR3 covers 13 residues. CDR3 residues: CASSLEGAETQYF. Here the CDR3 DNA reads TGCGCCAGCAGCTTGGAAGGGGCGGAGACCCAGTACTTC.

J is TRBJ2-1 and V is TRBV2, with 7 positions matching TRBD2. V trimming: 3 bases; J trimming: 5 bases; junction bases outside the gene matches: 4. This CDR3 comprises 14 residues. The germline V gene has CDR1 SNHLY and CDR2 FYNNEI. CDR3 amino acids: CASSDWLADNEQFF. CDR3 nucleotides: TGTGCCAGCAGTGATTGGCTAGCGGACAATGAGCAGTTCTTC.

This clone has only a few counts. The rearrangement links TRBV7-9 to TRBJ1-2; 12 bases line up with TRBD1. Trimming removed 5 bases from V and 8 bases from J; junction bases left unmatched: 15. The CDR3 has 17 amino acids. Germline V CDR1 and CDR2: SEHNR, FQNEAQ (reference sequence). The CDR3 is CASSHPNAGQGAKGYTF. The DNA for the CDR3 is TGTGCCAGCAGCCACCCGAATGCGGGACAGGGGGCGAAAGGCTACACCTTC.

The genes are TRBV18 and TRBJ1-5; TRBD1 aligns across 8 bases. The CDR3 covers 13 residues. Germline values: CDR1 KGHSH, CDR2 LQKENI. V dropped 6 bases and J dropped 6; count of bases not matched to a gene: 4. The CDR3 loop reads CASSSGGSQPQHF. DNA of the CDR3: TGTGCCAGCTCCTCAGGGGGCAGTCAGCCCCAGCATTTT.

The chain has TRBV30 and TRBJ1-1; tentatively, D is TRBD1 (5 bases). Trimming pared 0 bases from V and 2 bases from J, leaving 10 bases between. Germline V gene lookup returns CDR1 GTSNPN and CDR2 SVGIG (reference sequence). The length of the CDR3 is 14 residues. The CDR3 sequence is CAWSVIRGNTEAFF. The CDR3 coding sequence is TGTGCCTGGAGTGTAATAAGGGGCAACACTGAAGCTTTCTTT.

Here the CDR3 reads CASSHPGVGTEAFF. In DNA, the CDR3 is TGTGCCAGCAGCCACCCCGGTGTCGGGACTGAAGCTTTCTTT. The chain combines TRBV11-2 with TRBJ1-1, with D uncertain. The length of the CDR3 is 14 residues. V dropped 5 bases and J dropped 5 bases, with 15 bases sitting between them. The germline V gene has CDR1 SGHAT and CDR2 FQNNGV. Combining the CDR3 with reference TRBV11-2 and TRBJ1-1 gives the whole variable domain EAGVAQSPRYKIIEKRQSVAFWCNPISGHATLYWYQQILGQGPKLLIQFQNNGVVDDSQLPKDRFSAERLKGVDSTLKIQPAKLEDSAVYLCASSHPGVGTEAFFGQGTRLTVV.

The chain has TRBV5-1 and TRBJ2-2; D ambiguous. Germline CDR1 SGHRS, CDR2 YFSETQ. V lost 6 bases and J 4 bases, leaving 10 bases between the germline ends. This CDR3 spans 13 amino acids. The DNA of the CDR3 is TGCGCCAGCACCCCCCTTAGCACCGGGGAGCTGTTTTTT. This encodes CASTPLSTGELFF.

This clone was detected only once. The V call is TRBV2, the J call TRBJ2-3, with D tentatively TRBD2 (6 bases). Germline assignment: CDR1 SNHLY and CDR2 FYNNEI. The CDR3 totals 15 residues. Trimming stripped 3 bases from V and 0 bases from J, with 10 bases between. Written as DNA, the CDR3 is TGTGCCAGCAGTGATGGGGGGACTAGCACAGATACGCAGTATTTT. Encoded protein: CASSDGGTSTDTQYF. Combining the CDR3 with reference TRBV2 and TRBJ2-3 gives the whole variable domain EPEVTQTPSHQVTQMGQEVILRCVPISNHLYFYWYRQILGQKVEFLVSFYNNEISEKSEIFDDQFSVERPDGSNFTLKIRSTKLEDSAMYFCASSDGGTSTDTQYFGPGTRLTVL.

The chain uses TRBV5-6 and TRBJ1-2; no clear D. The CDR3 consists of 14 residues. Germline V gene sequence: CDR1 SGHDT, CDR2 YYEEEE. Trimming removed 4 bases from V and 4 bases from J, with 14 bases in between. The CDR3 spells CASSLRSLPYGYTF. The CDR3 bases are TGTGCCAGCAGCCTGCGGTCCTTGCCCTATGGCTACACCTTC.

This clone was counted once. The J gene is TRBJ1-6, the V gene TRBV11-1; weak D call: TRBD1 (6 bases). V was cut by 3 bases and J by 9 bases, with 9 bases left in between. The germline V gene has CDR1 SGHAT and CDR2 FQDESV (reference sequence). The CDR3 has 13 residues. The DNA of the CDR3 is TGTGCCAGCAGCTTTCAGGGGAGTTCACCCCTCCACTTT. Translated, it gives CASSFQGSSPLHF.

This chain links TRBV4-2 with TRBJ2-1; 7 bases match TRBD1. Germline loops: CDR1 LGHNA, CDR2 YNFKEQ. The CDR3 has 17 residues. J lost 0 bases, V lost 0 bases, and 5 bases had no gene match. CDR3: CASSQDLDRVSYNEQFF. CDR3 DNA: TGTGCCAGCAGCCAAGATCTAGACAGGGTCTCCTACAATGAGCAGTTCTTC.

The chain links TRBV7-9 to TRBJ1-6; no clear D gene. V gave up 1 base and J gave up 10 bases, with 5 bases separating them. This CDR3 region has 12 residues. Germline values: CDR1 SEHNR, CDR2 FQNEAQ (reference sequence). CDR3: CASSLGRSPLHF. CDR3 nucleotides: TGTGCCAGCAGCTTAGGGAGATCACCCCTCCACTTT.